This TCR beta chain derives from a study of shared clonotypes between healthy human individuals. Study-wide points: Some clonotypes were shared by all four sorted-subset donors, while others were not shared. The non-shared ones had lower generation probabilities than the shared ones. The sampled material consisted only of blood, and tissue repertoires are likely to differ. As a rule, naive subsets had a larger estimated richness than memory subsets.

Cells designated naive CD8 were CD45RO-negative and were positively selected for CCR7, with terminally differentiated effector memory CD45RA+ cells excluded. The V gene end was trimmed by 6 bases and the J gene end by 5 bases; junction bases not matched to a gene: 8. The CDR3 sequence is 14 residues long. Germline CDR1 reads MDHEN; CDR2 reads SYDVKM. The input for sorted-subset replicate PCRs was about 210 ng DNA, about 30,000 T cell genomes. Some clones are missing from TCRdb's copy, which holds only in-frame ones; the method was immunoSEQ multiplex PCR. The sample consists of hundreds of thousands of clones, around 95% of them appearing once. About this clone itself: Antigen: not known.

Sequenced: naive CD8+ T cells sorted from blood. The chain has TRBV28 and TRBJ2-7; 9 nucleotides agree with TRBD1. The receptor comes from a woman aged 30 to 39 in good health. CDR3 nucleotide sequence: TGTGCCAGCAGACCCCCTGGGACAGGGAACGAGCAGTACTTC. Protein sequence: CASRPPGTGNEQYF.